The 31 T cell receptor beta chains below all came from one sample that was sequenced in a study of molecular identifiers for immune sequencing clone quantification. TCRdb reanalysed the PCR reads using MiXCR and keeps one entry per CDR3 protein. The data hold some 580,000 distinct CDR3 sequences, with roughly 23% observed a single time. Sequences were obtained from naive CD8+ T cells from blood, with Jurkat cell RNA spiked in. Sample subset: FACS-sorted CD8+CD4-CCR7+CD45RA+ naive T cells. The receptors derive from a human donor in good health. Some libraries in this study had Jurkat cell RNA spiked in.

This clonotype came up a few times. This chain uses TRBV21-1 with TRBJ2-7; the table's D call TRBD2 went unverified against the DNA. TRBV21-1 is assigned pseudogene status. The CDR3 consists of 16 residues. CDR3 nucleotides: TGTGCCAGCAGCAAAGACGCGGGAGAAGGCTCTTACGAGCAGTACTTC. Protein product: CASSKDAGEGSYEQYF.

Points on this clonotype: One base away lies a much larger clone, so this may be a sequencing read error. The chain recombines TRBV27 with TRBJ2-6, with D tentatively TRBD1 (5 bases). The CDR3 is 13 residues long. Per germline, CDR1 MNHEY and CDR2 SMNVEV (reference sequence). For the CDR3, the DNA is TGTGCCAGCAGTTTCCCTGGGGCCTACGTCCTGACTTTC. Amino acid sequence: CASSFPGAYVLTF.

The V call is TRBV11-2, the J call TRBJ2-1; a possible D gene is TRBD2 (6 bases). Trimming stripped 1 base from V and 4 bases from J, with 11 bases between. The CDR3 is 15 residues long. Germline CDR1 is SGHAT and CDR2 is FQNNGV. The CDR3 region is CASSLVSSVYNEQFF. CDR3 nucleotides: TGTGCCAGCAGCTTAGTCTCTAGCGTATACAATGAGCAGTTCTTC.

The rearrangement uses TRBV28 and TRBJ1-2; perhaps TRBD1 as D (5 bases). Germline CDR1 is MDHEN and CDR2 is SYDVKM. The CDR3 runs to 15 residues. The V gene lost 3 bases and the J gene lost 8 bases, with 19 bases spanning the gap. CDR3 in DNA: TGTGCCAGCAGTTTGGGGGACGGCCCTACGAGGGGCTACACCTTC. Protein: CASSLGDGPTRGYTF.

About this clonotype itself: Just one base apart from a much larger clone, this may be a read error. This rearrangement joins TRBV4-3 to TRBJ1-1; the D is unclear. Germline loops: CDR1 LGHNA, CDR2 YSLEER. The CDR3 sequence is 14 residues long. The CDR3 is CVSSLIHGSTEAFF. The CDR3 DNA reads TGCGTCAGCAGCCTAATCCATGGGAGCACTGAAGCTTTCTTT.

This clonotype came up many times. The chain combines TRBV5-1 with TRBJ1-6; 9 bases are a match to TRBD1. Trimming took 4 bases from V and 8 from J; bases not matched to a gene: 10. The length of the CDR3 is 16 residues. CDR1 is SGHRS and CDR2 is YFSETQ in the germline V gene. Written as DNA, the CDR3 is TGCGCCAGCAGCCCGTATTTACAGGGGGCCGATTCACCCCTCCACTTT. It specifies CASSPYLQGADSPLHF.

Notes on this clonotype: A much larger clonotype is one base distant, so this may be a read error. The chain joins TRBV27 to TRBJ1-5; D possibly corresponds to TRBD1 (6 bases). Germline V CDR1 and CDR2: MNHEY, SMNVEV (reference sequence). This CDR3 is built from 14 residues. Between the trimmed V and J ends, which lost 4 bases and 9 bases, there was a span of 16 bases. The CDR3 here is CASSYGGLGRPQHF. The CDR3 region has the DNA TGTGCCAGCAGTTACGGGGGGCTGGGTCGGCCCCAGCATTTT.

The V gene is TRBV19, the J gene TRBJ2-6; no reliable D call. Germline V gives CDR1 LNHDA, CDR2 SQIVND (reference sequence). The CDR3 runs 15 residues. Between the trimmed V and J ends, which lost 2 bases and 0 bases, there was a span of 5 bases. The CDR3 sequence: CASSIMSSGANVLTF. CDR3 bases: TGTGCCAGTAGTATAATGAGCTCTGGGGCCAACGTCCTGACTTTC.

This clonotype showed up many times. The chain has TRBV7-9 and TRBJ1-5; D uncertain. Trimming took off 4 bases at V and 8 bases at J, with 9 bases between the two ends. Germline assignment: CDR1 SEHNR and CDR2 FQNEAQ (reference sequence). The CDR3 is made up of 12 amino acids. CDR3 in DNA: TGTGCCAGCAGCTCCACGAGTGAGCCCCAGCATTTT. Amino acids: CASSSTSEPQHF.

This clonotype has ten or more counts. J is TRBJ2-1 and V is TRBV7-2; D may be TRBD1 (6 bases). V was trimmed by 1 base and J by 6 bases, leaving 16 bases between them. CDR3 length: 16 amino acids. Per the germline V gene, CDR1 is SGHTA and CDR2 is FQGNSA. DNA of the CDR3: TGTGCCAGCAGCTTAGGAATCCGGGACACGCTCAATGAGCAGTTCTTC. This sequence encodes CASSLGIRDTLNEQFF.

The chain employs TRBV19 and TRBJ2-7; either TRBD1 or TRBD2 may supply D (5 bases each). Per germline, CDR1 LNHDA and CDR2 SQIVND (reference sequence). The length of the CDR3 is 15 residues. The V and J ends lost 5 bases and 3 bases respectively, with 17 bases between them. CDR3 sequence (DNA): TGTGCCAGTAGTCTAGCATGGGACGGAGACTACGAGCAGTACTTC. Translating gives CASSLAWDGDYEQYF.

This clonotype was detected once. The V gene is TRBV5-8, the J gene TRBJ2-6; D might be TRBD1 (6 bases). This CDR3 spans 18 amino acids. Between the trimmed V and J ends, which lost 4 bases and 2 bases, there was a span of 19 bases. Per germline, CDR1 SGHTS and CDR2 YDEGEE. The DNA of the CDR3 is TGTGCCAGCAGCCCACCCGGGACATCTCGGGCTGGGGCCAACGTCCTGACTTTC. Translating gives CASSPPGTSRAGANVLTF. The full variable domain, completed using reference TRBV5-8 and TRBJ2-6, is EAGVTQSPTHLIKTRGQQATLRCSPISGHTSVYWYQQALGLGLQFLLWYDEGEERNRGNFPPRFSGRQFPNYSSELNVNALELEDSALYLCASSPPGTSRAGANVLTFGAGSRLTVL.

This clonotype was recorded at least ten times. J is TRBJ1-4 and V is TRBV4-1, with a possible D match to TRBD1 (6 bases). Germline values: CDR1 MGHRA, CDR2 YSYEKL. V was clipped by 1 base and J by 6 bases, with 9 bases between them. This CDR3 comprises 14 residues. The CDR3 reads CASSQGTVDEKLFF. The DNA for the CDR3 is TGCGCCAGCAGCCAAGGGACAGTGGATGAAAAACTGTTTTTT.

Regarding this clonotype: Given a much more abundant clone one base away, this may be a read error. The J gene is TRBJ2-3, the V gene TRBV2; D unresolved. Germline lookup yields CDR1 SNHLY and CDR2 FYNNEI. Trimming stripped 1 base from V and 0 bases from J, with 8 bases between. The CDR3 has 15 amino acids. The CDR3 loop reads CASSEVTYSTDTQYF. The CDR3 region has the DNA TGTGCCAGCAGTGAAGTGACATATAGCACAGATACGCAGTATTTT.

The chain links TRBV14 to TRBJ2-7; D is uncertain. In germline, CDR1 is SGHDN, CDR2 FVKESK. The V end lost 0 bases, the J end lost 2 bases, and 14 bases lay between the germline ends. CDR3 length: 16 residues. The DNA for the CDR3 is TGTGCCAGCAGCCAAGATCTATCGCCCCCGACCTACGAGCAGTACTTC. Encoded protein: CASSQDLSPPTYEQYF.

The table lists this clonotype with many counts. DNA of the CDR3: TGCAGCGTTTGGGACGAAACCTACGAGCAGTACTTC. This translates into CSVWDETYEQYF. The J gene is TRBJ2-7, the V gene TRBV29-1; tentatively, D is TRBD1 or TRBD2 (5 bases each). The CDR3 is 12 residues long. V shed 5 bases and J shed 2 bases, with 10 bases lying between them. CDR1 is SQVTM and CDR2 is ANQGSEA in the germline V gene.

This clonotype has more than one count but fewer than ten. V and J are TRBV2 and TRBJ2-7, with D possibly TRBD1 on 5 matching bases. The V and J ends lost 2 bases and 4 bases respectively, with 27 bases between them. This CDR3 is built from 19 residues. Germline CDR1 is SNHLY and CDR2 is FYNNEI. This CDR3 reads CASSESAMTANPRPYEQYF. The CDR3 region has the DNA TGTGCCAGCAGTGAATCCGCTATGACAGCGAACCCCCGCCCGTACGAGCAGTACTTC.

A note on this clonotype: This may be a read error, as it is one base from a much larger clone. The chain is built from TRBV11-2 and TRBJ2-1, with D uncertain. The CDR3 has 12 amino acids. Per germline, CDR1 SGHAT and CDR2 FQNNGV. V was pared by 0 bases and J by 10 bases, with 7 bases between. In DNA, the CDR3 is TGTGCCAGCAGCTTAGAAAATCCAGAGCAGTTCTTC. Its translation: CASSLENPEQFF.

This clonotype was seen ten or more times. The CDR3 here is CSARVPGGIYEQYF. The CDR3 nucleotides read TGCAGTGCTAGAGTGCCAGGGGGCATCTACGAGCAGTACTTC. The chain couples TRBV20-1 to TRBJ2-7; the match to TRBD1 covers 8 bases. The CDR3 extends over 14 amino acids. Germline trimming cut 1 base from V and 3 bases from J; bases unmatched to any gene: 5. Germline values: CDR1 DFQATT, CDR2 SNEGSKA (reference sequence).

A word on this clonotype: This may be a read error: a much more frequent sequence differs by one nucleotide. The gene calls are TRBV12-5 and TRBJ2-3, with TRBD1 as a possible D gene (5 bases). The CDR3 runs 16 residues. The germline CDR1 and CDR2 sequences are LGHNT and FRNRAP. Trimming removed 7 bases at V and 4 bases at J, with 21 bases between. The CDR3 is CASVPEGQGVADTQYF. As DNA, the CDR3 is TGTGCTAGTGTCCCGGAAGGACAAGGTGTCGCAGATACGCAGTATTTT.

This clonotype has ten or more counts. This CDR3 reads CASSLANQDEQYF. Here the CDR3 DNA reads TGTGCCAGCAGCTTGGCCAACCAGGACGAGCAGTACTTC. This chain joins TRBV5-6 and TRBJ2-7; D gene ambiguous. Germline loops: CDR1 SGHDT, CDR2 YYEEEE. The ends were cut back, 0 bases at V and 5 bases at J, with 9 bases in the middle. This CDR3 comprises 13 residues.

Note on this clonotype: This may be a read error: a much more frequent sequence differs by one nucleotide. V gene TRBV19 combines with J gene TRBJ1-5; 7 nucleotides match TRBD1. CDR1 LNHDA and CDR2 SQIVND come from the germline V gene (reference sequence). The CDR3 is 15 amino acids. Here the CDR3 reads CVSSIWGQINQPQHF. The CDR3 DNA reads TGTGTCAGTAGTATATGGGGACAGATAAATCAGCCCCAGCATTTT.

About this clonotype itself: A much larger clone differs by one base, so this may be a read error. The rearrangement joins TRBV29-1 to TRBJ2-1, with D unresolved. The CDR3 totals 12 residues. The germline V and J ends were trimmed by 2 bases and 6 bases, with 8 bases remaining between them. CDR1 and CDR2 (germline): SQVTM, ANQGSEA. CDR3 coding DNA: TGCAGCGTTGAAAGAGGTTTCAATGAGCAGTTCTTC. Amino acids: CSVERGFNEQFF.

This clonotype was seen only a few times. V and J are TRBV14 and TRBJ1-1, with a weak D call TRBD1 (6 bases). Trimming pared 1 base from V and 2 bases from J, leaving 8 bases between. Germline V gene data show CDR1 as SGHDN and CDR2 as FVKESK. This CDR3 has 14 amino acids. The DNA of the CDR3 is TGTGCCAGCAGCCAAGCGGGGGGCAACACTGAAGCTTTCTTT. Protein: CASSQAGGNTEAFF.

J is TRBJ2-1 and V is TRBV6-5, with unresolved D. The CDR3 is 16 amino acids. Germline V gene sequence: CDR1 MNHEY, CDR2 SVGAGI. The V end lost 6 bases, the J end lost 2 bases, and 17 bases lay between the germline ends. CDR3 in amino acids: CASRKEPTSTYNEQFF. The DNA of the CDR3 is TGTGCCAGCAGGAAAGAACCCACCTCCACCTACAATGAGCAGTTCTTC.

V gene TRBV19 combines with J gene TRBJ2-5; the match to TRBD2 covers 8 bases. V lost 6 bases to trimming and J lost 4 bases; unmatched junction nucleotides: 10. Per the germline V gene, CDR1 is LNHDA and CDR2 is SQIVND (reference sequence). This CDR3 region has 15 residues. The CDR3 sequence is CASSPGTRTPETQYF. CDR3 in DNA: TGTGCCAGTAGCCCAGGGACTAGAACCCCAGAGACCCAGTACTTC.

The rearrangement links TRBV20-1 to TRBJ2-2, with 11 bases aligning to TRBD2. Trimming at V came to 4 bases and at J to 4 bases, leaving 11 bases not matched to a gene. The CDR3 covers 17 residues. Germline values: CDR1 DFQATT, CDR2 SNEGSKA (reference sequence). This chain's CDR3 is CSATDALAGALTGELFF. CDR3 bases: TGCAGTGCTACCGACGCACTAGCGGGAGCTCTCACCGGGGAGCTGTTTTTT.

A single count supports this clonotype. A much more abundant neighbour one base away suggests this may be a read error. V is TRBV7-6 and J is TRBJ2-2; possible D gene TRBD2, 6 bases. This CDR3 contains 16 residues. CDR1 is SGHVS and CDR2 is FNYEAQ in the germline V gene. This CDR3 is CASSLVSGSNTGEPFF. The CDR3 DNA sequence: TGTGCCAGCAGCTTAGTTAGCGGATCGAACACCGGGGAGCCGTTTTTT.

V usage is TRBV12-3 or TRBV12-4 and J usage is TRBJ1-5, with a weak D call TRBD1 (6 bases). The CDR3 spans 15 residues. Trimming left V 1 base short and J 1 base short, with 8 bases between. The CDR3 coding sequence is TGTGCCAGCAGTTTAGATCAGGGGAGCAATCAGCCCCAGCATTTT. This translates into CASSLDQGSNQPQHF.

The chain links TRBV4-3 to TRBJ2-1, with TRBD2 matching 9 bases. V lost 6 bases, J lost 8 bases, and 8 bases stayed unmatched. Germline V gives CDR1 LGHNA, CDR2 YSLEER. This CDR3 region has 14 residues. CDR3 DNA: TGCGCCAGCAGTGGCGGGAGGGCCAGTTATGAGCAGTTCTTC. It yields the protein CASSGGRASYEQFF.

In its sample, this clonotype was seen many times. The V and J genes are TRBV6-5 and TRBJ2-1; no definite D call. V dropped 6 bases and J dropped 10 bases, with 16 bases sitting between them. The CDR3 is 13 residues long. Germline CDR1 and CDR2: MNHEY and SVGAGI. CDR3 DNA sequence: TGTGCCAGCAGCAACGCCTGGCTAGGGGAGCAGTTCTTC. Amino acid sequence: CASSNAWLGEQFF.